The 19 T cell receptor beta chains below were found in one sample sequenced in a study of T cell responses to AZD1222 COVID-19 vaccine. Repertoires were generated with immunoSEQ multiplex PCR, while TCRdb's copy carries only in-frame clones and drops some. The table lists some 150,000 clones, approximately 91% of them singletons. The sequencing here drew on peripheral blood, taken 28 days after the second AZD1222 dose. These receptors were collected from an adult who received the AZD1222 COVID-19 vaccine.

This clone was counted between two and nine times. The J gene is TRBJ1-3, the V gene TRBV18; 10 nucleotides line up with TRBD1. Germline lookup yields CDR1 KGHSH and CDR2 LQKENI. The CDR3 consists of 15 residues. Trimming took 3 bases from V and 3 from J; bases not matched to a gene: 2. CDR3 in amino acids: CASSPGTGDGNTIYF. The CDR3, as DNA: TGTGCCAGCTCACCCGGGACAGGGGATGGAAACACCATATATTTT.

The chain recombines TRBV3-1 (or the pseudogene TRBV3-2) with TRBJ2-5; 12 bases map to TRBD2. V trimming: 1 base; J trimming: 4 bases; junction bases outside the gene matches: 7. Germline CDR1 and CDR2: LGHDT and YNNKEL (reference sequence). The CDR3 has 17 residues. The CDR3 DNA is TGTGCCAGCAGCCAAGCGGCTAGCGGGGGGGCGGGAGAGACCCAGTACTTC. As protein: CASSQAASGGAGETQYF.

This CDR3 reads CASSWGFTGGEKLFF. CDR3 nucleotides: TGTGCCAGCAGCTGGGGGTTCACAGGGGGTGAAAAACTGTTTTTT. V and J are TRBV5-5 and TRBJ1-4; TRBD1 aligns across 8 bases. The germline CDR1 and CDR2 sequences are SGHKS and YYEKEE (reference sequence). This CDR3 contains 15 residues. V lost 3 bases to trimming and J lost 7 bases; unmatched junction nucleotides: 8.

The sample holds a few counts of this clone. The chain joins TRBV19 to TRBJ1-2; no definite D call. The CDR3 is 14 residues long. Trimming left V 7 bases short and J 2 bases short, with 14 bases between. Germline CDR1 LNHDA, CDR2 SQIVND (reference sequence). The DNA of the CDR3 is TGTGCCAGTACCAGAACGGGTGAAAACTATGGCTACACCTTC. Its protein is CASTRTGENYGYTF.

The chain recombines TRBV28 with TRBJ2-5; 9 bases fit TRBD1. Germline CDR1 and CDR2: MDHEN and SYDVKM. The CDR3 has 15 amino acids. Trimming took 6 bases from V and 7 from J; bases not matched to a gene: 12. The CDR3 region is CASRSRDRVYGTQYF. In DNA form, the CDR3 reads TGTGCCAGCAGGTCCCGGGACAGGGTGTATGGGACCCAGTACTTC.

The genes are TRBV19 and TRBJ2-2; no clear D gene. CDR3 length: 14 residues. Germline V lookup: CDR1 LNHDA, CDR2 SQIVND (reference sequence). Trimming pared 3 bases from V and 0 bases from J, leaving 5 bases between. The chain's CDR3 is CASSIQANTGELFF. The CDR3 DNA sequence: TGTGCCAGTAGTATTCAGGCGAACACCGGGGAGCTGTTTTTT.

The chain recombines TRBV5-6 with TRBJ2-3; D perhaps matches TRBD1 (5 bases). The length of the CDR3 is 15 residues. CDR1 is SGHDT, CDR2 YYEEEE, per germline. With 2 bases removed from V and 3 bases from J, the gap between germline ends came to 13 bases. CDR3 DNA sequence: TGTGCCAGCAGCTTAACCCAGGGAATGACAGATACGCAGTATTTT. Residues: CASSLTQGMTDTQYF.

The rearrangement uses TRBV29-1 and TRBJ1-1; tentatively, D is TRBD1 (6 bases). The germline V gene has CDR1 SQVTM and CDR2 ANQGSEA. V lost 6 bases to trimming and J lost 10 bases, with 18 bases between them. The CDR3 runs to 12 residues. The CDR3 loop reads CSVGAAGDLAFF. As DNA, the CDR3 is TGCAGCGTGGGGGCAGCCGGTGATTTAGCTTTCTTT.

V gene TRBV5-1 combines with J gene TRBJ1-2, with 7 bases that match TRBD1. CDR3 length equals 12 residues. The V gene's germline CDR1 is SGHRS and CDR2 YFSETQ. Trimming cost V 3 bases and J 7 bases; bases outside gene matches: 3. The CDR3 bases are TGCGCCAGCAGCTCGACAGGGACTGGCTACACCTTC. It is translated as CASSSTGTGYTF.

V gene TRBV2 combines with J gene TRBJ1-2; 10 bases align to TRBD1. V was pared by 7 bases and J by 5 bases, with 7 bases of the junction left unmatched. The CDR3 covers 14 residues. Germline CDR1 and CDR2: SNHLY and FYNNEI. The CDR3 bases are TGTGCCAGCAATCCGACAGGGGGCCCTTATGGCTACACCTTC. Residues: CASNPTGGPYGYTF. The full variable domain, in which reference TRBV2 and TRBJ1-2 provide the parts outside the CDR3, is EPEVTQTPSHQVTQMGQEVILRCVPISNHLYFYWYRQILGQKVEFLVSFYNNEISEKSEIFDDQFSVERPDGSNFTLKIRSTKLEDSAMYFCASNPTGGPYGYTFGSGTRLTVV.

This clone was recorded a few times. The chain couples TRBV20-1 to TRBJ2-7, with no clear D. The CDR3 extends over 11 amino acids. The V end lost 7 bases, the J end lost 5 bases, and 12 bases lay between the germline ends. Germline values: CDR1 DFQATT, CDR2 SNEGSKA (reference sequence). The CDR3 nucleotides read TGCAGTGTTGAGAAGGGAAACGAGCAGTACTTC. Translation gives CSVEKGNEQYF.

About this clone itself: Its ends do not fully match the called genes, so a read error is possible. The V gene is TRBV19, the J gene TRBJ2-4; D may correspond to TRBD1 or TRBD2 (5 bases each). Germline loops: CDR1 LNHDA, CDR2 SQIVND (reference sequence). The length of the CDR3 is 11 residues. CDR3 loop: CASSIAFWGSF. The CDR3 DNA reads as TGTGCCAGTAGTATAGCTTTTTGGGGGAGCTTC.

This clone was recorded once. This chain uses TRBV5-1 with TRBJ1-1; D not resolved. V lost 4 bases, J lost 0 bases, and 13 bases lay in between. Germline CDR1 SGHRS, CDR2 YFSETQ. The CDR3 is 15 amino acids. This chain's CDR3 is CASSPTGGVNTEAFF. The CDR3 region has the DNA TGCGCCAGCAGCCCCACGGGAGGAGTGAACACTGAAGCTTTCTTT.

The chain uses TRBV27 and TRBJ2-7; 8 bases align to TRBD1. The CDR3 sequence is 17 residues long. The junction had 15 bases not matched to a gene; V was cut back by 6 bases and J by 2 bases. Germline V lookup: CDR1 MNHEY, CDR2 SMNVEV (reference sequence). The CDR3 region is CASSQGGGQGGAYEQYF. In DNA form, the CDR3 reads TGTGCCAGCAGCCAAGGGGGTGGACAGGGAGGAGCCTACGAGCAGTACTTC.

The gene calls are TRBV29-1 and TRBJ1-6; the match to TRBD1 covers 7 bases. The CDR3 is made up of 14 amino acids. Per germline, CDR1 SQVTM and CDR2 ANQGSEA. V lost 6 bases, J lost 9 bases, and 11 bases stayed unmatched. CDR3: CSVGTAFKPSPLHF. CDR3 sequence (DNA): TGCAGCGTGGGGACAGCCTTTAAACCTTCACCCCTCCACTTT.

This chain connects TRBV5-1 to TRBJ2-7; D is perhaps TRBD2 (6 bases). The germline CDR1 and CDR2 sequences are SGHRS and YFSETQ. This CDR3 has 15 amino acids. Trimming removed 4 bases from V and 3 bases from J, with 17 bases in between. This CDR3 is CASSPTTGTLYEQYF. CDR3 sequence (DNA): TGCGCCAGCAGCCCGACCACCGGGACTCTCTACGAGCAGTACTTC.

The rearrangement links TRBV6-5 to TRBJ2-7; tentative D call: TRBD2 (6 bases). CDR3 length: 14 amino acids. The germline CDR1 and CDR2 sequences are MNHEY and SVGAGI. V shed 8 bases and J shed 2 bases, with 16 bases lying between them. The CDR3 here is CASGHWGEAYEQYF. The CDR3 DNA sequence: TGTGCCAGCGGACACTGGGGGGAAGCCTACGAGCAGTACTTC.

This chain links TRBV7-9 with TRBJ1-1, with TRBD1 identical over 9 bases. The CDR3 spans 15 residues. Germline CDR1 and CDR2: SEHNR and FQNEAQ (reference sequence). Trimming took 3 bases from V and 5 from J; bases not matched to a gene: 7. The CDR3 loop is CASSFRTGEKTEAFF. The CDR3, as DNA: TGTGCCAGCAGCTTCAGGACAGGGGAAAAGACTGAAGCTTTCTTT.

This chain links TRBV18 with TRBJ1-5; the D gene is possibly TRBD1 (5 bases). The CDR3 is 15 residues long. Germline lookup yields CDR1 KGHSH and CDR2 LQKENI. V was clipped by 3 bases and J by 0 bases, with 9 bases between them. For the CDR3, the DNA is TGTGCCAGCTCACCCAAGACAGTTAGCAATCAGCCCCAGCATTTT. Residues: CASSPKTVSNQPQHF.